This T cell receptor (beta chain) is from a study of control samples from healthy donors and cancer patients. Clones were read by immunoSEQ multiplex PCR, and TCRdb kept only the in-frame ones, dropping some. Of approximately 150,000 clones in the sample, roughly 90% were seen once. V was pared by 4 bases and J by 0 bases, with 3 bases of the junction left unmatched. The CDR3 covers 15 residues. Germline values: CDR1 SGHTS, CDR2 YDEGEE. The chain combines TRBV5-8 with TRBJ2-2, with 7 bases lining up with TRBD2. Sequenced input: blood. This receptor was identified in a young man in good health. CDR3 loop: CASSRGLTNTGELFF. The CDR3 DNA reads TGTGCCAGCAGCAGGGGACTAACGAACACCGGGGAGCTGTTTTTT.